This T cell receptor (beta chain) came from a study of vaccination effects on CD4 cells after COVID-19. In the study overall: CD4+ T cells specific for antigen were expanded with viral peptide pools by the ViraFEST assay before sequencing.

Study-level findings and limits: Convalescent patients numbered few in the study; early post-infection timepoints were missing entirely. Marked contraction was observed in infection-induced and vaccine-induced clones late after vaccination.

Trimming removed 2 bases at V and 4 bases at J, with 9 bases between. Germline V lookup: CDR1 MNHEY, CDR2 SVGEGT. The CDR3 sequence is 14 residues long. TCRdb's copy holds only in-frame clones and misses some; the assay was immunoSEQ multiplex PCR. The sample lists approximately 74,000 clones, nearly 75% occurring once. About this clone: Its antigen is not identified.

Investigators separated out CD4+ T cells once approximately 11 days of culture had passed. Participants got two doses of BNT162b2 or mRNA-1273 vaccine. Vaccine recipients had no previous SARS-CoV-2 infection; their nucleocapsid antibodies were negative. The TCR was taken from a human donor who received a COVID-19 vaccine. The chain uses TRBV6-2 or TRBV6-3 and TRBJ1-3; D unresolved. This specimen consisted of CD4+ T cells from PBMCs cultured without peptide, obtained after COVID-19 vaccination. The CDR3 protein is CASSYPSRGNTIYF. DNA of the CDR3: TGTGCCAGCAGTTACCCGAGTAGAGGAAACACCATATATTTT.